Listed below are T cell receptor beta chains from one sample, sequenced in a study of T cell repertoires in cytomegalovirus infection. TCRdb passed the reads through MiXCR, listing each CDR3 protein once. This table holds about 180,000 distinct CDR3 sequences, around 15% found once. The sequencing sample was made of PBMCs. All receptors come from a human donor in good health (CMV status not recorded). Some clones in this sample may be carry-over from other donors' samples. The CDR3 runs from the conserved cysteine through the conserved F or W. D genes are given only for firm matches. A clone size is listed for some rows: how often the clone was seen (once, few, many), or a class if it is expanded.

clone_size j_call v_call d_call cdr3_nt cdr3_aa
. TRBJ2-7 TRBV28 . TGTGCCAGCAGTTGGACAGCGCTCGGCGAGCAGTACTTC CASSWTALGEQYF
. TRBJ1-5 TRBV28 . TGTGCCAGCAGTTTATTACGACAGTGGGGAACTCAGCCCCAGCATTTT CASSLLRQWGTQPQHF
few TRBJ1-1 TRBV10-3 . TGTGCCATCAGTGTGGGAGTTGGGGCTGAAGCTTTCTTT CAISVGVGAEAFF
. TRBJ2-5 TRBV29-1 . TGCAGCGCCGAACAAGGGATGGTGACCCAGTACTTC CSAEQGMVTQYF
many TRBJ1-2 TRBV12-5 . TGTGCTAGTGGTTTGGTACTTGAGGGACTAGGAGGCTACACCTTC CASGLVLEGLGGYTF
. TRBJ2-3 TRBV7-9 TRBD2 TGTGCCAGCAGCGCCCGCGGGGGATTGGGCACAGATACGCAGTATTTT CASSARGGLGTDTQYF
many TRBJ1-5 TRBV24-1 TRBD1 TGTGCCACCAGTGATTTACTGACAGGGGTTAATCAGCCCCAGCATTTT CATSDLLTGVNQPQHF
few TRBJ2-3 TRBV7-2 TRBD2 TGTGCCAGCAGCTTATTAGGACTAGCGGGAGGAACAGATACGCAGTATTTT CASSLLGLAGGTDTQYF
many TRBJ1-4 TRBV5-1 . TGCGCCAGCAGCGTGGAGGGGCCGACTAATGAAAAACTGTTTTTT CASSVEGPTNEKLFF
many TRBJ1-1 TRBV5-6 . TGTGCCAGCAGCAGTTGGACGGTCACTGAAGCTTTCTTT CASSSWTVTEAFF
. TRBJ1-2 TRBV7-9 . TGTGCCAGCAGCATCCGGGACATTGCTGGCTACACCTTC CASSIRDIAGYTF
many TRBJ1-1 TRBV7-2 . TGTGCCAGCAGCCTCGGGGGGGCCATGAACACTGAAGCTTTCTTT CASSLGGAMNTEAFF
. TRBJ1-1 TRBV20-1 . TGCAGTGCTAGGTGGGGACACACTGAAGCTTTCTTT CSARWGHTEAFF
many TRBJ1-6 TRBV6-1 TRBD1 TGTGCCAGCAGTGTGAACAGGGGAAATTCACCCCTCCACTTT CASSVNRGNSPLHF
many TRBJ2-7 TRBV7-2 . TGTGCCAGCAGCGACAAAGGGGTGTCCTACGAGCAGTACTTC CASSDKGVSYEQYF
many TRBJ2-2 TRBV7-8 . TGTGCCAGCAGCCCCTCTTCGGTAGCGGACTACACCGGGGAGCTGTTTTTT CASSPSSVADYTGELFF
many TRBJ2-1 TRBV7-2 . TGTGCCAGCAGCCCTCACGATGAGCAGTTCTTC CASSPHDEQFF
many TRBJ2-7 TRBV7-9 TRBD1 TGTGCCAGCGTGGGGGACAGGATATACGAGCAGTACTTC CASVGDRIYEQYF
. TRBJ2-5 TRBV7-9 . TGTGCCAGCACCTCCTCGGCGGGGCGAGAGACCCAGTACTTC CASTSSAGRETQYF
many TRBJ2-7 TRBV5-4 . TGTGCCAGCAGCCCCAACCGCGAACCGGGCCCCGCTCACGAGCAGTACTTC CASSPNREPGPAHEQYF
many TRBJ2-1 TRBV19 TRBD2 TGTGCCAGTAGTATTCTAGCGGGAGGGATAGGGGGGGGCAATGAGCAGTTCTTC CASSILAGGIGGGNEQFF
few TRBJ2-1 TRBV6-5 . TGTGCCAGCAGTTATAGTGGGTTGGGGCTAGGGTACAATGAGCAGTTCTTC CASSYSGLGLGYNEQFF
few TRBJ2-1 TRBV11-2 . TGTGCCAGCAGCCCGTTGAGGGGGGAGAGAAGCAATGAGCAGTTCTTC CASSPLRGERSNEQFF
. TRBJ2-2 TRBV18 . TGTGCCAGCTCCTCGGCCAGGTCAAACACCGGGGAGCTGTTTTTT CASSSARSNTGELFF
few TRBJ2-3 TRBV15 TRBD2 TGTGCCACCAGCAGAGATATCGGGGGGGCCGCGGATACGCAGTATTTT CATSRDIGGAADTQYF
many TRBJ2-5 TRBV7-9 . TGTGCCAGCAGTTCCGAAAGGTACCAAGAGACCCAGTACTTC CASSSERYQETQYF
many TRBJ1-5 TRBV7-8 TRBD1 TGTGCCAGCAGCTTATGGGGACAGGGACGGGATCAGCCCCAGCATTTT CASSLWGQGRDQPQHF
few TRBJ2-7 TRBV28 TRBD2 TGTGCCAGCACTATTAGCGGGAGTCGTGGGAGCGAGCAGTACTTC CASTISGSRGSEQYF
few TRBJ2-1 TRBV7-2 . TGTGCCAGCACCCCAGGAGGGACTTGGGAGTTCTTC CASTPGGTWEFF
many TRBJ2-7 TRBV28 . TGTGCCAGCACAGGGGCCTACGAGCAGTACTTC CASTGAYEQYF
many TRBJ2-3 TRBV7-3 . TGTGCCAGCAGCTTTAGGGGGGCCAGCACAGATACGCAGTATTTT CASSFRGASTDTQYF
many TRBJ1-2 TRBV5-6 . TGTGCCAGCAGCTTGAAAGGAGGGAATCACTATGGCTACACCTTC CASSLKGGNHYGYTF